Listed below are T cell receptor beta chains from one sample, sequenced in a study of PD-1 blockade in classical Hodgkin lymphoma. Sequencing used immunoSEQ multiplex PCR; TCRdb keeps in-frame clones, though not all of them. The repertoire holds nearly 25,000 clones, with 81% as singletons. This specimen consisted of peripheral blood mononuclear cells (PBMCs), obtained before the second cycle of nivolumab. These receptors came from a human donor with classical Hodgkin lymphoma. Both conserved end residues are part of each CDR3. The D gene is left open where the match is weak. Expanded clones are given a class, and other clones once, few, many or no size at all.

V gene: TRBV21-1
clone size: NA
D gene: NA
J gene: TRBJ2-6
CDR3 protein: CASSKGVGRPCGGANVLTF
CDR3 DNA: TGTGCCAGCAGCAAAGGAGTTGGCAGGCCCTGTGGTGGGGCCAACGTCCTGACTTTC

V gene: TRBV5-6
clone size: NA
D gene: NA
J gene: TRBJ1-5
CDR3 protein: CASSVGRNQPQHF
CDR3 DNA: TGTGCCAGCAGCGTAGGACGTAATCAGCCCCAGCATTTT

V gene: TRBV6-4
clone size: NA
D gene: TRBD1
J gene: TRBJ1-4
CDR3 protein: CASSGARDRGEKLFF
CDR3 DNA: TGTGCCAGCAGTGGTGCCAGGGACAGGGGCGAAAAACTGTTTTTT

V gene: TRBV18
clone size: NA
D gene: NA
J gene: TRBJ2-5
CDR3 protein: CASSPRRQEETQYF
CDR3 DNA: TGTGCCAGCTCACCACGACGTCAAGAAGAGACCCAGTACTTC

V gene: TRBV19
clone size: NA
D gene: NA
J gene: TRBJ2-7
CDR3 protein: CASSVGANAYEQYF
CDR3 DNA: TGTGCCAGTAGTGTGGGAGCTAACGCCTACGAGCAGTACTTC

V gene: TRBV7-3
clone size: once
D gene: TRBD2
J gene: TRBJ2-6
CDR3 protein: CASSPLAGAGANVLTF
CDR3 DNA: TGTGCCAGCAGCCCCCTAGCGGGAGCTGGGGCCAACGTCCTGACTTTC

V gene: TRBV30
clone size: NA
D gene: TRBD1
J gene: TRBJ1-5
CDR3 protein: CAWTLTGGGQPQHF
CDR3 DNA: TGTGCCTGGACCCTAACAGGGGGCGGACAGCCCCAGCATTTT

V gene: TRBV30
clone size: NA
D gene: TRBD1
J gene: TRBJ2-7
CDR3 protein: CALKGGTGISEQYF
CDR3 DNA: TGTGCCTTGAAGGGCGGGACAGGTATCAGCGAGCAGTACTTC

V gene: TRBV27
clone size: NA
D gene: TRBD1
J gene: TRBJ2-7
CDR3 protein: CASSQGTAPYEQYF
CDR3 DNA: TGTGCCAGCAGTCAAGGGACAGCTCCTTACGAGCAGTACTTC

V gene: TRBV4-1
clone size: NA
D gene: TRBD1
J gene: TRBJ2-3
CDR3 protein: CASSQDWGQGGDTQYF
CDR3 DNA: TGCGCCAGCAGCCAAGATTGGGGACAGGGAGGGGATACGCAGTATTTT

V gene: TRBV4-2
clone size: NA
D gene: TRBD2
J gene: TRBJ2-7
CDR3 protein: CASSQDLGGTSGSSYEQYF
CDR3 DNA: TGTGCCAGCAGCCAAGATCTTGGGGGTACTAGCGGGAGCTCCTACGAGCAGTACTTC

V gene: TRBV11-3
clone size: NA
D gene: NA
J gene: TRBJ1-1
CDR3 protein: CASSLAHRADTEAFF
CDR3 DNA: TGTGCCAGCAGCTTAGCTCACAGGGCCGACACTGAAGCTTTCTTT

V gene: TRBV6-1
clone size: NA
D gene: NA
J gene: TRBJ1-2
CDR3 protein: CASSEVPLDQVYGYTF
CDR3 DNA: TGTGCCAGCAGTGAAGTCCCCTTGGATCAGGTCTATGGCTACACCTTC

V gene: TRBV19
clone size: NA
D gene: TRBD2
J gene: TRBJ2-1
CDR3 protein: CASSKAGGVEQFF
CDR3 DNA: TGTGCCAGTAGTAAGGCGGGAGGCGTTGAGCAGTTCTTC

V gene: TRBV5-8
clone size: NA
D gene: NA
J gene: TRBJ1-5
CDR3 protein: CASRGPETQSAQHF
CDR3 DNA: TGTGCCAGCAGGGGTCCGGAGACACAATCAGCCCAGCATTTT

V gene: TRBV5-1
clone size: NA
D gene: TRBD2
J gene: TRBJ2-1
CDR3 protein: CASSLRTGTSGNNEQFF
CDR3 DNA: TGCGCCAGCAGCTTGCGGACCGGGACTAGCGGGAACAATGAGCAGTTCTTC

V gene: TRBV19
clone size: NA
D gene: TRBD2
J gene: TRBJ2-3
CDR3 protein: CASSMSGLVADTQYF
CDR3 DNA: TGTGCCAGTAGTATGTCGGGACTAGTGGCAGATACGCAGTATTTT

V gene: TRBV14
clone size: NA
D gene: NA
J gene: TRBJ1-5
CDR3 protein: CASSQGLNQPQHF
CDR3 DNA: TGTGCCAGCAGCCAAGGACTGAATCAGCCCCAGCATTTT

V gene: TRBV2
clone size: NA
D gene: NA
J gene: TRBJ1-2
CDR3 protein: CASSVNGFYGYTF
CDR3 DNA: TGTGCCAGCAGTGTAAACGGATTCTATGGCTACACCTTC

V gene: TRBV6-6
clone size: NA
D gene: TRBD1
J gene: TRBJ1-2
CDR3 protein: CASSTGVGYTF
CDR3 DNA: TGTGCCAGCAGTACAGGGGTTGGCTACACCTTC

V gene: TRBV28
clone size: NA
D gene: TRBD1
J gene: TRBJ2-1
CDR3 protein: CASSLKQGAPVSRSLTYNEQFF
CDR3 DNA: TGTGCCAGCAGTTTAAAACAGGGGGCCCCTGTCAGCCGAAGTTTAACCTACAATGAGCAGTTCTTC

V gene: TRBV18
clone size: NA
D gene: NA
J gene: TRBJ2-2
CDR3 protein: CASSPNPTNTGELFF
CDR3 DNA: TGTGCCAGCTCACCAAACCCCACGAACACCGGGGAGCTGTTTTTT